Listed here is a single TCR beta chain. The target antigen is unknown. The data stem from a study of cytomegalovirus exposure and HLA in healthy donors. About the research overall: Falling in the Caucasian-associated ancestry cluster were about 83% of some 400 genotyped donors.

Regarding donors, all were healthy bone marrow donors. The PCR ran on 60 Vbeta and 13 Jbeta primers. TCRdb keeps only in-frame clones here, not all; method: immunoSEQ multiplex PCR. The sample lists about 210,000 clones; around 78% were seen once. Study results and limitations: Evidence from a later analysis indicated that most CMV-associated TCR beta chains looked HLA-restricted. A later analysis, which compared TCR beta chains of equal frequency, found the HLA-associated ones more clonally expanded.

V dropped 5 bases and J dropped 5 bases, with 6 bases sitting between them. This CDR3 has 12 residues. The germline CDR1 and CDR2 sequences are SGHTA and FQGTGA. The J gene is TRBJ2-2, the V gene TRBV7-3; weak D call: TRBD2 (5 bases). Sequences were obtained from PBMCs. This clonotype was obtained from a woman aged 25 to 39 in good health and CMV-seropositive. The CDR3: CASSPGTGELFF. The DNA for the CDR3 is TGTGCCAGCAGCCCGGGGACCGGGGAGCTGTTTTTT. The entire variable domain, with the rest obtained from reference TRBV7-3 and TRBJ2-2, is as follows: GAGVSQTPSNKVTEKGKYVELRCDPISGHTALYWYRQSLGQGPEFLIYFQGTGAADDSGLPNDRFFAVRPEGSVSTLKIQRTERGDSAVYLCASSPGTGELFFGEGSRLTVL.